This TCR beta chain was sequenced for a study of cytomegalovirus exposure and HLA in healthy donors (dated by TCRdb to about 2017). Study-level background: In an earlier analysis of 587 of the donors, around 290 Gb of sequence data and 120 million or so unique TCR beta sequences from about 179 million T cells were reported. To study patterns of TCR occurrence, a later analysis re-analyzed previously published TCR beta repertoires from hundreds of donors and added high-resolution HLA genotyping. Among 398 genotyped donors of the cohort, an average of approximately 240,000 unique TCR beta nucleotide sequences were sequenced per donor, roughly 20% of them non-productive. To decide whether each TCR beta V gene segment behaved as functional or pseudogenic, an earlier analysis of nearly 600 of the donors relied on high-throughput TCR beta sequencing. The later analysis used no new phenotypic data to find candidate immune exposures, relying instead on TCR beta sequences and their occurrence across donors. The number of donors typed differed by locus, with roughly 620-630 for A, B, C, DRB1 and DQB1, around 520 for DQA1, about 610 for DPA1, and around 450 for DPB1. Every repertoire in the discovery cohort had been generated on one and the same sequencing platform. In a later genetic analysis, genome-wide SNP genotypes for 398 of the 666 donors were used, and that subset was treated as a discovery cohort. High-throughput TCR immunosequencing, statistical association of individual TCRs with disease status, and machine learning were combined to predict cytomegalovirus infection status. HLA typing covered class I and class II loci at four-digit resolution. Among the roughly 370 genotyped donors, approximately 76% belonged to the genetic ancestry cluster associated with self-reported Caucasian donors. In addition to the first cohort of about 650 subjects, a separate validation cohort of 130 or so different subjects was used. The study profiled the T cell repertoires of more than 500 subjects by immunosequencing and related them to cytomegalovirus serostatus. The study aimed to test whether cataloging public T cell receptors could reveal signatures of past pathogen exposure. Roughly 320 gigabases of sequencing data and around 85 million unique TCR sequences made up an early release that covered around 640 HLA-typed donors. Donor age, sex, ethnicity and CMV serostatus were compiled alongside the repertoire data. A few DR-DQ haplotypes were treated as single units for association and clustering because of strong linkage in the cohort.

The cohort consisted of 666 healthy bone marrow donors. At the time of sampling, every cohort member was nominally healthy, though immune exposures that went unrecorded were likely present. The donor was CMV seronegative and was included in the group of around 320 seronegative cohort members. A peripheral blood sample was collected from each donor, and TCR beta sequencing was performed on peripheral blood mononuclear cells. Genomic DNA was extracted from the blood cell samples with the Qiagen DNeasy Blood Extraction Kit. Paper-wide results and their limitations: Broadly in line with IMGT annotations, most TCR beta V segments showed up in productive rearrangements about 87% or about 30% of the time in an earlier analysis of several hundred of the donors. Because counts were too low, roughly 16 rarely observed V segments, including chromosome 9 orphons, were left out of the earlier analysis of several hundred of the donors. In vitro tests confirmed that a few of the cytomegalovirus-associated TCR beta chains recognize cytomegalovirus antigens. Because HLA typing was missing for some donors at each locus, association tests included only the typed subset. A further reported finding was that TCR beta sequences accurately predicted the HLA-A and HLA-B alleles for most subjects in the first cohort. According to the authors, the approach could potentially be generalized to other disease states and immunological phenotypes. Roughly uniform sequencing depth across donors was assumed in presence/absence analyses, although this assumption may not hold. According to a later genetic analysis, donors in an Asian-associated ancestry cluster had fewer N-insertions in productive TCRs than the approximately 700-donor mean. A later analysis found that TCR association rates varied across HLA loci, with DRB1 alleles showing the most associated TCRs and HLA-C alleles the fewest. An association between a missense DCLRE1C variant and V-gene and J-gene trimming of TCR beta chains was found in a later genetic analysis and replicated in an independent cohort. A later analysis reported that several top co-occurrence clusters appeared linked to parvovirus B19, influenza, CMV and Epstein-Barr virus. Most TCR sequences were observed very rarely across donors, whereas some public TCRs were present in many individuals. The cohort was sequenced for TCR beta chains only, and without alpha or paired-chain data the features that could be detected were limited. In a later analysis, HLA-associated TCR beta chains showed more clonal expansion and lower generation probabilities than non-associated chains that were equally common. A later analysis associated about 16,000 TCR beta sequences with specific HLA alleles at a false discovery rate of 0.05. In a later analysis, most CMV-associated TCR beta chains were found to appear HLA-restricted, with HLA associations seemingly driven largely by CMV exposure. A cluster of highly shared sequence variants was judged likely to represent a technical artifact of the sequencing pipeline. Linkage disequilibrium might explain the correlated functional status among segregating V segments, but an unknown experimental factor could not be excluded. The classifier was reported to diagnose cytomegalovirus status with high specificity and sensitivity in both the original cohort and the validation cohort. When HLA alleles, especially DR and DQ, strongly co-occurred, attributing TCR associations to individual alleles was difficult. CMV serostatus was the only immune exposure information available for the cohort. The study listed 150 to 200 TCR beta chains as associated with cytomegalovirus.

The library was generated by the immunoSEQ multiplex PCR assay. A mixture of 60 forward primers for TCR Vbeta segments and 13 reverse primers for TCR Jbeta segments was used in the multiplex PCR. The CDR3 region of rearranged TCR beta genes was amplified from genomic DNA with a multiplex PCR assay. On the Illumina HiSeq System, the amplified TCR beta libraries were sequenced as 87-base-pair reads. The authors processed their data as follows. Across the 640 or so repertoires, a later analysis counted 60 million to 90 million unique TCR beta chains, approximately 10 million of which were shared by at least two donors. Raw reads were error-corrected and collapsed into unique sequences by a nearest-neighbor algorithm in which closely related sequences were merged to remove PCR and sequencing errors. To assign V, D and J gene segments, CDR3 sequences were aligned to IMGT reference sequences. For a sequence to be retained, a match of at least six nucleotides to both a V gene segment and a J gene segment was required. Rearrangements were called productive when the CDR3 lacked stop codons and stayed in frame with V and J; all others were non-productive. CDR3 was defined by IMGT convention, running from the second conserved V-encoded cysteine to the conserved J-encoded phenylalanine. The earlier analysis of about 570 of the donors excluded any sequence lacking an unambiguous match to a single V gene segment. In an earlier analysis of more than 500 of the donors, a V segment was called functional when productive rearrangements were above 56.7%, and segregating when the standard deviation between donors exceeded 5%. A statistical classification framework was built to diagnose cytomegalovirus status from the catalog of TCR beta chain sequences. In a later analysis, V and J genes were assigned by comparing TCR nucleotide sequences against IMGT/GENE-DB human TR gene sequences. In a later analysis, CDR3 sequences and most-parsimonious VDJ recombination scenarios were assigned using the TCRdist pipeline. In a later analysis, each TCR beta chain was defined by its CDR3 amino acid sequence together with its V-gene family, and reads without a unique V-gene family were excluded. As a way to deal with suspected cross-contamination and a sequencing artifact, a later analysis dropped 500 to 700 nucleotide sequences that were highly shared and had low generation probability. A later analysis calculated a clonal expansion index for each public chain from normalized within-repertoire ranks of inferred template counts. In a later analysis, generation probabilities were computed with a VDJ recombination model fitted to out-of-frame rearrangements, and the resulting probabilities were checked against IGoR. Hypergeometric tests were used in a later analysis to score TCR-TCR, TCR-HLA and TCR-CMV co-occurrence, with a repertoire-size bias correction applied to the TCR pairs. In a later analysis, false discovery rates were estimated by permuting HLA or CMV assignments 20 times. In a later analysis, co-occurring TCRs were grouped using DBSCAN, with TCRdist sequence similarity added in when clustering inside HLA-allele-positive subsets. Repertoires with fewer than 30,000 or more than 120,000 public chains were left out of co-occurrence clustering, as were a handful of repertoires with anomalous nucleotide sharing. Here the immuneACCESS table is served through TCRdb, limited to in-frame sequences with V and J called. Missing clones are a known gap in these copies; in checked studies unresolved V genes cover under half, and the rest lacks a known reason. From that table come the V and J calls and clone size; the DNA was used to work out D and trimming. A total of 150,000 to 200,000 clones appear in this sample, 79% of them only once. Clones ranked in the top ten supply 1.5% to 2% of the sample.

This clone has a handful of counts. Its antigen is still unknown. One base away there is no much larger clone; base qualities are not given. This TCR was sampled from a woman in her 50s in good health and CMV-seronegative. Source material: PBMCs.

This receptor has the CDR3 CASSLKGVRPYEQYF. At the DNA level, the sequence is TGTGCCAGCAGTTTGAAGGGGGTGAGACCCTACGAGCAGTACTTC. The chain employs TRBV28 and TRBJ2-7; TRBD1 is perhaps the D gene, given 6 matching bases. Including cysteine and phenylalanine, the CDR3 has 15 amino acids. Of the read, only the CDR3 DNA is kept; its 45 bases are in frame from base 1. V drops 3 bases and J drops 2 bases, leaving 14 bases in between. The germline V gene supplies CDR1 MDHEN and CDR2 SYDVKM. Supplemented by the reference TRBV28 and TRBJ2-7 proteins around the CDR3, the complete variable domain is DVKVTQSSRYLVKRTGEKVFLECVQDMDHENMFWYRQDPGLGLRLIYFSYDVKMKEKGDIPEGYSVSREKKERFSLILESASTNQTSMYLCASSLKGVRPYEQYFGPGTRLTVT.